These T cell receptor beta chains were read from a single sample in a study of T cells after yellow fever vaccination. A single record per CDR3 protein comes from TCRdb applying MiXCR to the 5' RACE reads. The sample lists approximately 550,000 distinct CDR3 sequences, 13% occurring once. The source was PBMCs, collected on the day of the yellow fever booster vaccination. The receptors stem from a man aged 30 to 45 who received the YFV17D yellow fever vaccine. Both conserved end residues are part of each CDR3. A D gene is named only where the DNA matches it firmly. Where a row states a size, it is once, few, many or the class of an expanded clone; other rows omit it.

cdr3_nt cdr3_aa j_call clone_size d_call v_call
TGTGCCAGCAGTTTCGCCCAGGAGCAGTACTTC CASSFAQEQYF TRBJ2-7 few - TRBV6-2/TRBV6-3
TGTGCCAGCTCACACCGGGACACCGTCTCCTACGAGCAGTACTTC CASSHRDTVSYEQYF TRBJ2-7 few - TRBV18
TGTGCCTGGAGTTTTGCGGGGGACGAGCAGTACTTC CAWSFAGDEQYF TRBJ2-7 - TRBD2 TRBV30
TGTGCCAGCAGAGCGGCTTCGAGTGTGGGTACGCAGTATTTT CASRAASSVGTQYF TRBJ2-3 - - TRBV7-2
TGCGCCAGCAGCACGGAACGGGGGCTCAGTGGACCCCTCCACTTT CASSTERGLSGPLHF TRBJ1-6 - - TRBV4-3
TGTGCCTGGAGCCGACAGGTCAGTGGAGATACGCAGTATTTT CAWSRQVSGDTQYF TRBJ2-3 - - TRBV30
TGTGCCAGCAGTTTTGGAAGGCGGGTCAACCGGGATACGCAGTATTTT CASSFGRRVNRDTQYF TRBJ2-3 - - TRBV28
TGCAGTGCTCCAGGGAGTTCCTACGAGCAGTACTTC CSAPGSSYEQYF TRBJ2-7 many - TRBV20-1
TGCAGTGCTAGAGATCCCAGGGGCCCTTACGAGCAGTACTTC CSARDPRGPYEQYF TRBJ2-7 few - TRBV20-1
TGTGCCACCAAGGAGACAGGGGCGGTAAATGAGCAGTTCTTC CATKETGAVNEQFF TRBJ2-1 - TRBD1 TRBV24-1
TGCAGCGTTCACCGGGTAGGGAATGAGCAGTTCTTC CSVHRVGNEQFF TRBJ2-1 few - TRBV29-1
TGTGCCAGCATTACCGGGACAGGGTCGAGTGAGCAGTTCTTC CASITGTGSSEQFF TRBJ2-1 - TRBD1 TRBV7-9
TGTGCCAGCAGCTCCATGGGACAGGGGTACCACGAGCAGTACTTC CASSSMGQGYHEQYF TRBJ2-7 - TRBD1 TRBV7-9
TGTGCCAGCACTACTAGCACCGGGGAGCTGTTTTTT CASTTSTGELFF TRBJ2-2 few - TRBV12-3/TRBV12-4
TGTGCCAGCAGCTCAAGAGGGGGTAGAGGGTATAATTCACCCCTCCACTTT CASSSRGGRGYNSPLHF TRBJ1-6 - - TRBV7-2
TGTGCCAGCTCACCACGGGACACCACCACAGATACGCAGTATTTT CASSPRDTTTDTQYF TRBJ2-3 - - TRBV18
TGCAGTGCTCAAGACATAGCGGGAGCCTACAATGAGCAGTTCTTC CSAQDIAGAYNEQFF TRBJ2-1 - TRBD2 TRBV20-1
TGTGCCAGCAGTAAACTAGCGGGAGTTAACAATGAGCAGTTCTTC CASSKLAGVNNEQFF TRBJ2-1 few TRBD2 TRBV12-3/TRBV12-4
TGCAGTGCTAGAGTAAGTGGGACCTACGAGCAGTACTTC CSARVSGTYEQYF TRBJ2-7 few - TRBV20-1
TGCGCCAGCAGCCAAGATCTCACCTACGAGCAGTACTTC CASSQDLTYEQYF TRBJ2-7 few - TRBV4-3
TGTGCCACCCACCCTCGGGCGGGTTCCCCTGAAGCTTTCTTT CATHPRAGSPEAFF TRBJ1-1 few - TRBV28
TGTGCCAGCAGCGTCTCGGGACGTTCCTACGAGCAGTACTTC CASSVSGRSYEQYF TRBJ2-7 few - TRBV9
TGTGCCAGCAGTAGTCCAGACACAGGGACGGCAAACACTGAAGCTTTCTTT CASSSPDTGTANTEAFF TRBJ1-1 few - TRBV6-2/TRBV6-3
TGTGCCAGCAGTCTTCAGGTTCAGGCTGGCTACACCTTC CASSLQVQAGYTF TRBJ1-2 - - TRBV25-1
TGTGCCAGCAGCCCCGCGGGGAGGAGCAATCAGCCCCAGCATTTT CASSPAGRSNQPQHF TRBJ1-5 few - TRBV7-2
TGTGCCAGCAGTTCACAGGGTTCGGGTAATTCACCCCTCCACTTT CASSSQGSGNSPLHF TRBJ1-6 - - TRBV12-3/TRBV12-4
TGCGCCAGCAGCAATCTGGGTCAAGAGACCCAGTACTTC CASSNLGQETQYF TRBJ2-5 - - TRBV5-1
TGTGCCAGCAGGTGGCAGGGCAATCAGCCCCAGCATTTT CASRWQGNQPQHF TRBJ1-5 few - TRBV2
TGTGCCAGTAGAGAACTAGCGGGAGAAAGGGGTGAGCAGTTCTTC CASRELAGERGEQFF TRBJ2-1 many TRBD2 TRBV19
TGTGCCAGCAGTAGCTCATGGGCCACAGATACGCAGTATTTT CASSSSWATDTQYF TRBJ2-3 few - TRBV11-2
TGTGCCAGTAGTACCCCAGGGGCGGCGGTCACCGGGGAGCTGTTTTTT CASSTPGAAVTGELFF TRBJ2-2 - - TRBV19
TGTGCCAGCAGCTTTCGGGCCCTCCTAAACACCGGGGAGCTGTTTTTT CASSFRALLNTGELFF TRBJ2-2 - - TRBV7-9
TGCAGTGCTCACCTACGTCAACTAGCGGGAAATGAGCAGTTCTTC CSAHLRQLAGNEQFF TRBJ2-1 many TRBD2 TRBV20-1
TGTGCCAGCAGTTTCTTCCCTTACGAGCAGTACTTC CASSFFPYEQYF TRBJ2-7 - - TRBV6-8
TGCAGTGCTAGAGATGCGGCGACTAGCACAGATACGCAGTATTTT CSARDAATSTDTQYF TRBJ2-3 - - TRBV20-1
TGCAGCGTTGGGGTCCCGGACATAACAGATACGCAGTATTTT CSVGVPDITDTQYF TRBJ2-3 few - TRBV29-1
TGCAGTGTCACGGGACAGGGAAGCAATCAGCCCCAGCATTTT CSVTGQGSNQPQHF TRBJ1-5 - TRBD1 TRBV20-1
TGTGCCATCAGTGAGTTAGGGGACTATGGCTACACCTTC CAISELGDYGYTF TRBJ1-2 - - TRBV10-3
TGCAGTGCTAGAGATCTGGGACTAGCGGGGGACTATGAGCAGTTCTTC CSARDLGLAGDYEQFF TRBJ2-1 - TRBD2 TRBV20-1
TGTGCCAGCAGTTTGATGGTGCGTCAGCCCCAGCATTTT CASSLMVRQPQHF TRBJ1-5 - - TRBV28
TGTGCCAGCAGCGCTCAGGGCGGAGTTGGCTACACCTTC CASSAQGGVGYTF TRBJ1-2 - - TRBV7-3
TGCGCCAGCAGCCCCGGGACAGCAGGGACCTTTCCTTTCTTT CASSPGTAGTFPFF TRBJ1-1 few TRBD1 TRBV4-3
TGTGCCAGCAGTCCCCGGCATAGCAATCAGCCCCAGCATTTT CASSPRHSNQPQHF TRBJ1-5 - - TRBV27
TGCGCCAGCAGCCAACTGACTAGCGCAAACACCGGGGAGCTGTTTTTT CASSQLTSANTGELFF TRBJ2-2 - TRBD2 TRBV4-3
TGTGCCAGCAGCTTAGGGGGGACAATAGGAATTACGCAGTATTTT CASSLGGTIGITQYF TRBJ2-3 - - TRBV13